This passage covers 8 T cell receptor beta chains from one sample sequenced in a study of vaccination and CD4 T cells after COVID-19. Their cognate antigens are unknown. The treatment is: approximately nine-day PBMC culture with coronavirus spike peptide pools or control peptides (ViraFEST assay). During the years 2011-2018, before the COVID-19 pandemic, the unexposed donor's CD4+ T cells were collected. An Oncomine TCR Beta short-read assay was used to sequence the DNA from cultured CD4+ T cells. MiXCR, run by TCRdb on the PCR reads, gives a single entry per CDR3 protein. The sample contains roughly 5,300 distinct CDR3 sequences, about 60% of which appear only once. The sequenced sample was CD4+ T cells from blood, cultured in vitro. The receptors originated from a human donor in good health.

The chain uses TRBV20-1 and TRBJ2-5; 7 nucleotides align to TRBD2. Germline CDR1 and CDR2: DFQATT and SNEGSKA (reference sequence). This CDR3 comprises 14 residues. Trimming removed 5 bases from V and 1 base from J; junction bases left unmatched: 7. The CDR3 here is CSAVGGGGQETQYF. CDR3 DNA: TGCAGTGCTGTGGGCGGGGGAGGCCAAGAGACCCAGTACTTC.

V gene TRBV5-6 combines with J gene TRBJ1-6, with D perhaps matching TRBD1 (6 bases). CDR1 is SGHDT, CDR2 YYEEEE, per germline. V shed 2 bases and J shed 3 bases, with 9 bases lying between them. This CDR3 spans 15 amino acids. CDR3 loop: CASSLGQFYNSPLHF. DNA for the CDR3: TGTGCCAGCAGCTTAGGACAGTTCTATAATTCACCCCTCCACTTT. Using reference TRBV5-6 and TRBJ1-6 for the parts outside the CDR3, the full variable domain is DAGVTQSPTHLIKTRGQQVTLRCSPKSGHDTVSWYQQALGQGPQFIFQYYEEEERQRGNFPDRFSGHQFPNYSSELNVNALLLGDSALYLCASSLGQFYNSPLHFGNGTRLTVT.

The J gene is TRBJ1-1, the V gene TRBV11-2; D perhaps matches TRBD1 (5 bases). CDR1 is SGHAT, CDR2 FQNNGV, per germline. The CDR3 is made up of 17 amino acids. The V end was cut by 4 bases, the J end by 0 bases, with 18 bases between. As DNA, the CDR3 is TGTGCCAGCAGCTCGGGACGGCGGACTGCATTGAACACTGAAGCTTTCTTT. It specifies CASSSGRRTALNTEAFF.

The chain links TRBV28 to TRBJ1-1; no reliable D call. This CDR3 contains 17 residues. V was cut by 7 bases and J by 2 bases, with 23 bases left in between. CDR1 is MDHEN, CDR2 SYDVKM, per germline. The CDR3 region has the DNA TGTGCCAGCACTCCCTTTACCGTGGCAGTCCGTAACACTGAAGCTTTCTTT. Translating gives CASTPFTVAVRNTEAFF.

The rearrangement uses TRBV2 and TRBJ1-1; 7 bases are shared with TRBD1. CDR1 is SNHLY, CDR2 FYNNEI, per germline. V was clipped by 6 bases and J by 11 bases; unmatched bases: 9. The CDR3 runs 12 residues. CDR3 sequence (DNA): TGTGCCAGCAGGCGGGACAGCATCTATGCTTTCTTT. Translated: CASRRDSIYAFF.

The chain links TRBV12-3 or TRBV12-4 to TRBJ1-6; D remains ambiguous. The CDR3 length is 14 residues. Trimming stripped 7 bases from V and 7 bases from J, with 14 bases between. The CDR3 DNA reads TGTGCCAGCACCGAAGCGGTGAGAAATTCACCCCTCCACTTT. Protein sequence: CASTEAVRNSPLHF.

This chain links TRBV27 with TRBJ1-6; 10 positions match TRBD1. CDR3 size: 16 residues. J gave up 7 bases and V 8 bases, and 11 bases lay outside the gene matches. CDR1 MNHEY and CDR2 SMNVEV come from the germline V gene (reference sequence). CDR3 in DNA: TGTGCCAGCTCTTACTCCCGGGGACAGGGGAATTCACCCCTCCACTTT. Its translation is CASSYSRGQGNSPLHF.

This clonotype was counted between two and nine times. This chain joins TRBV19 and TRBJ1-2; tentative D call: TRBD1 (5 bases). The V gene lost 5 bases and the J gene lost 3 bases, with 16 bases spanning the gap. Germline loops: CDR1 LNHDA, CDR2 SQIVND (reference sequence). The CDR3 spans 15 residues. CDR3 bases: TGTGCCAGTAGTCCCCTGGGAGGGGTTGACTATGGCTACACCTTC. It yields the protein CASSPLGGVDYGYTF. Full variable domain (remainder filled in from reference TRBV19 and TRBJ1-2): DGGITQSPKYLFRKEGQNVTLSCEQNLNHDAMYWYRQDPGQGLRLIYYSQIVNDFQKGDIAEGYSVSREKKESFPLTVTSAQKNPTAFYLCASSPLGGVDYGYTFGSGTRLTVV.